What follows describes a single T cell receptor beta chain. It has no known antigen specificity. No base quality information exists; no much larger clone differs at one position. Preparation of the library involved the immunoSEQ multiplex PCR assay. TCRdb's version of the immuneACCESS table is confined to in-frame rearrangements and falls short of the full clone set. An unresolved V gene accounts for under half of the shortfall where checked; the remainder is of unknown origin. This sample lists about 20,000 clones; around 89% were detected once. Of the sample, around 10% falls within the top ten clones. The sample belongs to a study of control samples from healthy donors and cancer patients (dated by TCRdb to the early 2020s). The CDR3 holds 15 amino acids from the cysteine to the phenylalanine. Of all the DNA, just the CDR3 is kept, 45 bases in frame from base 1. Taken from the germline V gene (reference sequence), the CDR1 and CDR2 loops are GTSNPN and SVGIG. From V the trimming removes 3 bases and from J it removes 4 bases, while the gene matches leave 9 bases of the junction unaccounted for.

The TCR comes from an older woman with head and neck cancer. Material: PBMCs. The rearranged chain carries TRBV30 and TRBJ1-5; TRBD1 agrees with 7 junctional bases. The CDR3 loop reads CAWSLSGTANQPQHF. The sequenced DNA: TGTGCCTGGAGCCTATCCGGGACAGCAAATCAGCCCCAGCATTTT.